This TCR beta chain was sequenced for a study of blood T cell repertoires in COVID-19. The method was immunoSEQ multiplex PCR; TCRdb's version includes in-frame clones alone and lacks a portion of them. The data show around 300,000 clones, around nine tenths seen once. Sequenced sample: PBMCs or T cells enriched from blood (not recorded which). This sequence was found in a woman aged 18 to 35 who had recovered from COVID-19.

CDR3 residues: CASSQGSGGSITEAFF. CDR3 nucleotides: TGCGCCAGCAGCCAGGGGTCAGGGGGCTCGATCACTGAAGCTTTCTTT. V is TRBV5-1 and J is TRBJ1-1; the match to TRBD1 covers 8 bases. This CDR3 has 16 amino acids. Germline V gene lookup returns CDR1 SGHRS and CDR2 YFSETQ. The V segment lost 4 bases and the J segment 4 bases; nucleotides outside the gene matches: 12.